The TCR beta chain described here comes from a study of T cell repertoires in cytomegalovirus infection. In regard to this clonotype: Since the CDR3 does not end with the conserved phenylalanine or tryptophan, this likely comes from a read error.

TCRdb re-called the reads through MiXCR, storing one row per CDR3 protein. The data contain approximately 750,000 distinct CDR3 sequences, less than 40% of them seen just once; the ten biggest clones take up under 3%. The CDR3 covers 13 residues. Germline CDR1 SEHNR, CDR2 FQNEAQ (reference sequence). V trimming: 3 bases; J trimming: 5 bases; junction bases outside the gene matches: 2. The sequence was obtained from a human donor in good health (CMV status not recorded). Some clones in this sample may be carry-over from other donors' samples. Sequencing was performed on PBMCs. The chain joins TRBV7-9 to TRBJ2-5, with 8 bases that match TRBD2. This CDR3 reads CASSFRGGETQYL. The CDR3 DNA is TGTGCCAGCAGCTTCCGGGGGGGGGAGACCCAGTACTTA.